The present entry profiles one T cell receptor beta chain with its context. The germline V and J ends were trimmed by 7 bases and 4 bases, with 9 bases remaining between them. CDR1 is ENHRY and CDR2 is SYGVKD in the germline V gene. The CDR3 covers 12 residues. The data were obtained in a study of cytomegalovirus exposure and HLA in healthy donors. Vbeta (60) and Jbeta (13) primers were used in the PCR. The method was immunoSEQ multiplex PCR; TCRdb's version includes in-frame clones alone and lacks a portion of them. The sample has tens of thousands of clones; roughly 79% are singletons. The chain carries TRBV10-3 and TRBJ2-3; D is possibly TRBD1 (6 bases). The TCR was taken from a man younger than 40 in good health and CMV-seronegative. The sequencing sample was made of PBMCs. CDR3 loop: CAIKTGADTQYF. CDR3 sequence (DNA): TGTGCCATCAAGACAGGCGCAGATACGCAGTATTTT.